The rows below give T cell receptor beta chains drawn from one sample of a study of Graves' ophthalmopathy and Graves' hyperthyroidism. TCRdb reprocessed the multiplex PCR reads via MiXCR and lists one record per CDR3 protein. The sample has 1 million to 1.3 million distinct CDR3 sequences; roughly 35% are singletons. The sequenced sample consisted of peripheral blood or thyroid tissue (not recorded which). These TCRs come from an adult man with Graves' hyperthyroidism. The CDR3 runs from the conserved cysteine through the conserved F or W. A D gene is named only where the DNA matches it firmly. Size is stated for part of the rows, as once, few or many counts, or as a class when the clone is expanded.

j_call	v_call	cdr3_length	d_call	clone_size	cdr3_nt	cdr3_aa
TRBJ1-1	TRBV2	13	TRBD1	many	TGTGCCAGCAGGGACAGGGAGAACACTGAAGCTTTCTTT	CASRDRENTEAFF
TRBJ2-7	TRBV6-6	17	TRBD1	.	TGTGCCAGCAGCCACCGGGGACAGGGGAAGGCCTACTACGAGCAGTACTTC	CASSHRGQGKAYYEQYF
TRBJ2-5	TRBV10-2	17	TRBD1	.	TGTGCCAGCAGTTACTCGAAGTTTCAGGGGGCTGAAGAGACCCAGTACTTC	CASSYSKFQGAEETQYF
TRBJ2-7	TRBV4-1	16	TRBD2	.	TGCGCCAGCAGCCAGAAGTTCGGCGGGAGTATCTACGAGCAGTACTTC	CASSQKFGGSIYEQYF
TRBJ2-5	TRBV12-3/TRBV12-4	12	.	.	TGTGCCACCAGCCCATATCAAGAGACCCAGTGCTTC	CATSPYQETQCF
TRBJ1-5	TRBV7-9	15	.	few	TGTGCCAGCAGCTCAACCCGGGGGGGGGATCAGCCCCAGCATTTT	CASSSTRGGDQPQHF
TRBJ1-5	TRBV20-1	12	.	many	TGCAGTGCCCTACAGGGCAATCAGCCCCAGCATTTT	CSALQGNQPQHF
TRBJ2-5	TRBV6-5	13	.	few	TGTGCCAGCAGTTATCGACAGACAGAGACCCAGTACTTC	CASSYRQTETQYF
TRBJ2-7	TRBV7-9	15	TRBD2	many	TGTGCCAGCACCCTAGCGGGAGACGGTTCCTACGAGCAGTACTTC	CASTLAGDGSYEQYF
TRBJ1-1	TRBV19	15	TRBD1	.	TGTGCCAGACAACATACGGGACAGGGCAACACTGAAGCTTTCTTT	CARQHTGQGNTEAFF
TRBJ2-5	TRBV30	13	.	few	TGTGCCTGGAGTGCAGGGGGGGAAGAGACCCAGTACTTC	CAWSAGGEETQYF
TRBJ2-7	TRBV7-2	18	TRBD1	many	TGTGCCAGCAGCTCCCGATCTAGGACCGGACAGGGTTACCACGAGCAGTACTTC	CASSSRSRTGQGYHEQYF
TRBJ2-7	TRBV10-3	15	TRBD2	few	TGTGCCAGCAGTTACTCGAGGCGACTAGCTAACGAGCAGTACTTC	CASSYSRRLANEQYF
TRBJ2-6	TRBV4-3	19	.	.	TGCGCCAGCAGCCAAGTGGTCGGATCAGGGAGCTCTGGGGCCAACGTCCTGACTTTC	CASSQVVGSGSSGANVLTF
TRBJ2-7	TRBV28	18	.	.	TGTGCCAGCAGTCCTTTGTTTGTTGACGGGGACGACCCAGGAGGGCAGTACTTC	CASSPLFVDGDDPGGQYF
TRBJ1-5	TRBV7-8	15	.	few	TGTGCCAGCCGAATAGCCCAGGGAACCAATCAGCCCCAGCATTTT	CASRIAQGTNQPQHF
TRBJ1-1	TRBV29-1	13	TRBD1	.	TGCAGCGCCGGACAGGGCTCGAACACTGAAGCTTTCTTT	CSAGQGSNTEAFF
TRBJ2-7	TRBV7-8	13	.	many	TGTGCCAGCAGCTCCACAACGCCCTACGAGCAGTACTTC	CASSSTTPYEQYF
TRBJ1-4	TRBV13	15	.	few	TGTGCCAGCAGCGCAAGACAGTCAACTAATGAAAAACTGTTTTTT	CASSARQSTNEKLFF
TRBJ2-7	TRBV12-3/TRBV12-4	14	TRBD1	many	TGTGCCAGCAGTTCAGGAGGGACAGGCCCCGAGCAGTACTTC	CASSSGGTGPEQYF
TRBJ2-2	TRBV7-8	16	.	.	TGTGCCAGCAGCTTAGCCCGGGGCAGGGGAGACGGGGAGCTGTTTTTT	CASSLARGRGDGELFF
TRBJ1-2	TRBV19	15	TRBD1	many	TGTGCCAGTAGTGCCCGGACAGGGGGCAACTATGGCTACACCTTC	CASSARTGGNYGYTF
TRBJ2-6	TRBV6-5	15	.	many	TGTGCCAGCAGACCCGGGACATCTGGGGCCAACGTCCTGACTTTC	CASRPGTSGANVLTF
TRBJ1-6	TRBV12-3/TRBV12-4	12	.	many	TGTGCCAGCAGTTCGGTCCATTCACCCCTCCACTTT	CASSSVHSPLHF
TRBJ2-6	TRBV7-3	19	TRBD2	many	TGTGCCAGCAGCCCAAGGAGGACTAGCGGGAGAACTGGGGCCAACGTCCTGACTTTC	CASSPRRTSGRTGANVLTF
TRBJ2-2	TRBV6-5	16	TRBD2	.	TGTGCCAGCAGTTCCGGGACTAGCGGGGAGACCGGGGAGCTGTTTTTT	CASSSGTSGETGELFF
TRBJ2-2	TRBV10-3	14	.	many	TGTGCCATCAGTGAGCCTGTGAACACCGGGGAGCTGTTTTTT	CAISEPVNTGELFF